This T cell receptor beta chain comes out of a study of T cells in Graves' hyperthyroidism and ophthalmopathy. The CDR3 is made up of 14 amino acids. Deletions cut 4 bases from V and 5 bases from J, with 12 bases between. The germline V gene encodes CDR1 MNHEY and CDR2 SVGAGI. RNA transcripts provided the source from which TCR beta CDR3 regions were amplified. A first-round RT-PCR of the TCR CDR3 used the HTBI primer set. MiXCR, run by TCRdb on the multiplex PCR reads, gives a single entry per CDR3 protein. The sample lists around 270,000 distinct CDR3 sequences, roughly 18% occurring once. This sequence was found in a man in his fifties or sixties with Graves' ophthalmopathy. This chain links TRBV6-5 with TRBJ2-1; a weak D match, TRBD1 (5 bases). Sequenced material: blood. Here the CDR3 DNA reads TGTGCCAGCAGTTTAATGGGGCCTGACAATGAGCAGTTCTTC. This gives the protein CASSLMGPDNEQFF.